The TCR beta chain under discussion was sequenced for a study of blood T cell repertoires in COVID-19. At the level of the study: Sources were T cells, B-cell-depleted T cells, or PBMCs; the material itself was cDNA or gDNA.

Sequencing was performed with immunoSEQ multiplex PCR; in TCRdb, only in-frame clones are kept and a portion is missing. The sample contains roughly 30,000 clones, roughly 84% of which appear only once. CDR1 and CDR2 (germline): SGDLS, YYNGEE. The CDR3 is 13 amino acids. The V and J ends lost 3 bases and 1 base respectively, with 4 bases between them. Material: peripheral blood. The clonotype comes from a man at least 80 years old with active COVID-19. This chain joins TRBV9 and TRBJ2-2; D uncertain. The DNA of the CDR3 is TGTGCCAGCAGCGCTTTGAACACCGGGGAGCTGTTTTTT. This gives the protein CASSALNTGELFF.